This TCR beta chain comes out of a study of shared clonotypes between healthy human individuals. For the study at large: A couple of female and a few male donors aged 18 to 49 were enrolled.

This table comes from immunoSEQ multiplex PCR, and its TCRdb copy is limited to in-frame clones, with some not included. Of around 980,000 clones in the sample, 78% were seen once. From germline, CDR1 is SGHNT and CDR2 YYREEE (reference sequence). The CDR3 length is 15 residues. The V end lost 4 bases, the J end lost 8 bases, and 18 bases lay between the germline ends. Sequenced material: memory CD4+ T cells from PBMCs. Documented subset: CD45RA-negative fraction. V is TRBV5-4 and J is TRBJ2-2; D is possibly TRBD2 (6 bases). The receptor was isolated from a man younger than 35 in good health. Some clones in this sample may be carry-over from other donors' samples. The CDR3 reads CASSSPGGARGELFF. The DNA of the CDR3 is TGTGCCAGCAGCAGCCCGGGCGGGGCACGTGGGGAGCTGTTTTTT. Full variable domain (rest looked up from reference TRBV5-4 and TRBJ2-2): ETGVTQSPTHLIKTRGQQVTLRCSSQSGHNTVSWYQQALGQGPQFIFQYYREEENGRGNFPPRFSGLQFPNYSSELNVNALELDDSALYLCASSSPGGARGELFFGEGSRLTVL.